What follows are 31 T cell receptor beta chains derived from one specimen sequenced in a study of technical replicates of blood from a few donors. Libraries were prepared by immunoSEQ multiplex PCR; TCRdb keeps only in-frame clonotypes and omits some of them. The sample lists about 81,000 clones; around 95% were seen once. The sample was T cells isolated from PBMCs. These receptors all come from a human donor in good health.

The chain carries TRBV27 and TRBJ1-1; the D is unclear. V was clipped by 5 bases and J by 0 bases, with 10 bases between them. Germline CDR1 is MNHEY and CDR2 is SMNVEV (reference sequence). The CDR3 is 14 amino acids. CDR3 sequence: CASSVGLLNTEAFF. CDR3 nucleotide sequence: TGTGCCAGCAGTGTAGGACTGTTGAACACTGAAGCTTTCTTT.

This sequence joins TRBV28 and TRBJ1-2; unclear D gene. CDR3 length: 15 residues. The germline V gene has CDR1 MDHEN and CDR2 SYDVKM. Trimming stripped 5 bases from V and 8 bases from J, with 21 bases between. The CDR3 spells CASSPTAIISSGYTF. CDR3 coding DNA: TGTGCCAGCAGTCCGACCGCTATTATCTCTAGCGGCTACACCTTC.

The rearrangement uses TRBV5-8 and TRBJ2-3, with 15 positions matching TRBD2. The V segment lost 4 bases and the J segment 1 base; nucleotides outside the gene matches: 10. The CDR3 has 19 amino acids. Germline values: CDR1 SGHTS, CDR2 YDEGEE. The CDR3 coding sequence is TGTGCCAGCAGCGACGGACTAGCGGGAGGGCCAGCGGGCACAGATACGCAGTATTTT. Amino acids: CASSDGLAGGPAGTDTQYF.

The DNA for the CDR3 is TGCGCCAGCGCTATAGGACGGGCGGGAGGTGTCGAGCAGTACTTC. Protein product: CASAIGRAGGVEQYF. The rearrangement links TRBV5-1 to TRBJ2-7, with 8 bases that match TRBD2. The trim removed 7 bases at V and 6 bases at J, leaving 15 bases unmatched. Germline lookup yields CDR1 SGHRS and CDR2 YFSETQ. This CDR3 contains 15 residues.

The genes are TRBV7-4 and TRBJ1-3; tentatively, D is TRBD1 (6 bases). V was cut by 5 bases and J by 0 bases, with 14 bases left in between. Germline V gene data show CDR1 as SGHVT and CDR2 as SQSDAQ. The CDR3 is made up of 16 amino acids. CDR3: CASSGAQGSSGNTIYF. The CDR3 coding sequence is TGTGCCAGCAGCGGGGCCCAGGGGTCCTCTGGAAACACCATATATTTT.

This chain joins TRBV19 and TRBJ1-4; D call uncertain. This CDR3 is built from 15 residues. Between the trimmed V and J ends, which lost 5 bases and 5 bases, there was a span of 15 bases. Germline V lookup: CDR1 LNHDA, CDR2 SQIVND (reference sequence). CDR3 region: CASSFQPAGNEKLFF. CDR3 DNA sequence: TGTGCCAGTAGTTTCCAACCGGCCGGGAATGAAAAACTGTTTTTT.

The chain couples TRBV6-1 to TRBJ2-3; D gene unclear. The V and J ends lost 2 bases and 0 bases respectively, with 12 bases between them. The CDR3 covers 16 residues. Germline CDR1 and CDR2: MNHNS and SASEGT. The CDR3 here is CASSESSRISTDTQYF. CDR3 coding DNA: TGTGCCAGCAGTGAATCTTCGCGGATAAGCACAGATACGCAGTATTTT.

This chain connects TRBV11-3 to TRBJ2-2; D is possibly TRBD2 (6 bases). Germline CDR1 and CDR2: SGHNT and YENEEA. The CDR3 length is 15 residues. The ends were cut back, 3 bases at V and 1 base at J, with 9 bases in the middle. Here the CDR3 DNA reads TGTGCCAGCAGCTTCCCTAGCGAGAACACCGGGGAGCTGTTTTTT. This codes for CASSFPSENTGELFF.

V and J are TRBV27 and TRBJ2-5, with 10 bases that match TRBD1. Germline CDR1 MNHEY, CDR2 SMNVEV (reference sequence). There are 15 residues in the CDR3. J gave up 3 bases and V 11 bases, and 12 bases lay outside the gene matches. The CDR3 DNA sequence: TGTGCCCCAAGCCCGACTGGACAGGGGGAAGAGACCCAGTACTTC. Its protein is CAPSPTGQGEETQYF.

This clone was seen once. J is TRBJ2-7 and V is TRBV28; 10 positions agree with TRBD1. Germline-derived CDR1 and CDR2 are MDHEN and SYDVKM. The CDR3 loop spans 15 amino acids. V shed 6 bases, J shed 7 bases, and the junction held 12 bases outside the gene matches. CDR3 DNA sequence: TGTGCCAGCAGCCCCCGCGGGACAGGGGACGGGGAGCAGTACTTC. This translates into CASSPRGTGDGEQYF.

This clone was recorded a few times. The chain uses TRBV11-2 and TRBJ1-1; D is uncertain. V was shortened by 0 bases and J by 1 base, with 18 bases between the two germline ends. The CDR3 is 18 amino acids. Germline-derived CDR1 and CDR2 are SGHAT and FQNNGV. Written as DNA, the CDR3 is TGTGCCAGCAGCTTAGATCGGAGTGTATCCTCAGCGAACACTGAAGCTTTCTTT. Translation gives CASSLDRSVSSANTEAFF.

The CDR3 reads CASSLGSSGANVLTF. CDR3 bases: TGTGCCAGCAGCTTAGGCAGCTCTGGGGCCAACGTCCTGACTTTC. The rearrangement joins TRBV11-2 to TRBJ2-6; no reliable D call. The length of the CDR3 is 15 residues. Trimming shortened V by 1 base and J by 0 bases, and 4 bases separated the two germline ends. Per the germline V gene, CDR1 is SGHAT and CDR2 is FQNNGV.

The CDR3 is CASSHYDRDDGELFF. In nucleotides, the CDR3 is TGCGCCAGCAGCCATTACGACAGGGATGACGGGGAGCTGTTTTTT. This chain joins TRBV4-1 and TRBJ2-2, with 7 nucleotides matching TRBD1. Germline loops: CDR1 MGHRA, CDR2 YSYEKL. The CDR3 covers 15 residues. The junction had 8 bases not matched to a gene; V was cut back by 3 bases and J by 7 bases.

The chain combines TRBV11-3 with TRBJ2-1, with 9 bases identical to TRBD2. CDR1 is SGHNT, CDR2 YENEEA, per germline. CDR3 length equals 14 residues. Losses at the gene ends were 5 bases for V and 6 bases for J; bases not matched to a gene: 5. CDR3 sequence: CASSQTLAGNEQFF. The CDR3 region has the DNA TGTGCCAGCAGCCAGACACTAGCGGGCAATGAGCAGTTCTTC.

The V and J genes are TRBV19 and TRBJ2-7, with a tentative D call TRBD1 (6 bases). This CDR3 has 13 residues. The germline CDR1 and CDR2 sequences are LNHDA and SQIVND (reference sequence). Trimming took off 7 bases at V and 5 bases at J, with 15 bases between the two ends. CDR3 sequence (DNA): TGTGCCAGTAATTGGCAGGGGAGCGACGAGCAGTACTTC. This gives the protein CASNWQGSDEQYF.

V and J are TRBV11-2 and TRBJ2-2; a weak D match, TRBD2 (6 bases). The V gene's germline CDR1 is SGHAT and CDR2 FQNNGV. Trimming took off 4 bases at V and 6 bases at J, with 12 bases between the two ends. The CDR3 spans 14 residues. CDR3 amino acids: CASSYGTFAGELFF. CDR3 DNA: TGTGCCAGCAGCTATGGGACTTTCGCCGGGGAGCTGTTTTTT.

The CDR3 is CASSDNRDRDYEQYF. In nucleotides, the CDR3 is TGTGCCAGCAGCGACAACCGGGACAGGGACTACGAGCAGTACTTC. V gene TRBV13 combines with J gene TRBJ2-7, with TRBD1 identical over 9 bases. The germline V gene has CDR1 PRHDT and CDR2 FYEKMQ (reference sequence). V was pared by 5 bases and J by 3 bases, with 8 bases of the junction left unmatched. This CDR3 is built from 15 residues.

The rearrangement uses TRBV5-1 and TRBJ2-2, with 7 bases lining up with TRBD2. This CDR3 comprises 15 residues. V was pared by 2 bases and J by 1 base, with 2 bases of the junction left unmatched. Looked up from germline, CDR1 is SGHRS and CDR2 is YFSETQ. The CDR3 DNA sequence: TGCGCCAGCAGCTTACGGGGGGAGAACACCGGGGAGCTGTTTTTT. Its protein is CASSLRGENTGELFF.

The rearrangement uses TRBV30 and TRBJ1-1, with TRBD1 as a possible D gene (6 bases). V was cut by 5 bases and J by 4 bases, with 11 bases left in between. The CDR3 runs 12 residues. Looked up from germline, CDR1 is GTSNPN and CDR2 is SVGIG (reference sequence). CDR3 protein: CAWGTGPTEAFF. In nucleotides, the CDR3 is TGTGCCTGGGGAACAGGGCCCACTGAAGCTTTCTTT.

The chain joins TRBV28 to TRBJ2-3; TRBD2 matches at 7 bases. After removal of 5 bases from V and 5 bases from J, the junction contained 4 bases not matched to a gene. The CDR3 length is 13 residues. CDR1 and CDR2 from the germline V gene are MDHEN and SYDVKM. The CDR3 bases are TGTGCCAGCAGTCGTCCGGGGGGAGATACGCAGTATTTT. It translates to CASSRPGGDTQYF.

The chain joins TRBV9 to TRBJ2-1; possibly TRBD2 for D (5 bases). V was cut by 4 bases and J by 3 bases, with 14 bases left in between. The germline gives CDR1 SGDLS, CDR2 YYNGEE. This CDR3 spans 15 amino acids. CDR3 in DNA: TGTGCCAGCAGCCCCCAGCGGACCAGCTACAATGAGCAGTTCTTC. It is translated as CASSPQRTSYNEQFF.

The chain carries TRBV29-1 and TRBJ1-1; 7 bases align to TRBD1. V dropped 4 bases and J dropped 2; count of bases not matched to a gene: 10. Germline CDR1 reads SQVTM; CDR2 reads ANQGSEA. This CDR3 has 15 residues. CDR3 amino acids: CSVGLGQALNTEAFF. For the CDR3, the DNA is TGCAGCGTTGGGTTAGGACAGGCCCTAAACACTGAAGCTTTCTTT.

The V call is TRBV4-2, the J call TRBJ2-1; the match to TRBD2 covers 10 bases. This CDR3 spans 15 amino acids. Trimming removed 0 bases from V and 10 bases from J; junction bases left unmatched: 6. The V gene's germline CDR1 is LGHNA and CDR2 YNFKEQ. As DNA, the CDR3 is TGTGCCAGCAGCCAAGATCCTAGCGGGAGAGGGGAGCAGTTCTTC. The encoded protein is CASSQDPSGRGEQFF.

V and J are TRBV19 and TRBJ1-1; D possibly corresponds to TRBD1 (6 bases). There are 14 residues in the CDR3. CDR1 is LNHDA, CDR2 SQIVND, per germline (reference sequence). Trimming stripped 5 bases from V and 4 bases from J, with 14 bases between. Here the CDR3 reads CASSFLQGTTEAFF. The CDR3 nucleotides are TGTGCCAGTAGTTTTCTCCAGGGGACCACTGAAGCTTTCTTT.

V usage is TRBV19 and J usage is TRBJ2-1; possibly TRBD2 for D (7 bases). The germline V gene encodes CDR1 LNHDA and CDR2 SQIVND (reference sequence). Trimming shortened V by 7 bases and J by 9 bases, and 19 bases separated the two germline ends. The CDR3 runs 14 residues. CDR3 in DNA: TGTGCCAGTACCATGGGGGGGGGCGTAAGTGAGCAGTTCTTC. Translation: CASTMGGGVSEQFF.

The rearrangement links TRBV7-6 to TRBJ2-1; 13 positions agree with TRBD2. Germline lookup yields CDR1 SGHVS and CDR2 FNYEAQ. This CDR3 contains 16 residues. Unmatched junction bases numbered 6, after V lost 5 bases and J lost 5 bases. CDR3 in amino acids: CASSLTSGRANNEQFF. The CDR3 DNA sequence: TGTGCCAGCAGCCTTACTAGCGGGAGGGCTAACAATGAGCAGTTCTTC.

The chain links TRBV11-1 to TRBJ1-2, with D perhaps matching TRBD1 (6 bases). Germline-derived CDR1 and CDR2 are SGHAT and FQDESV (reference sequence). V was pared by 4 bases and J by 7 bases, with 13 bases between. The CDR3 is made up of 13 amino acids. CDR3 DNA sequence: TGTGCCAGCAGCTCCGGGACACTCACTGGCTACACCTTC. The encoded protein is CASSSGTLTGYTF. Together with reference TRBV11-1 and TRBJ1-2, the CDR3 gives the full variable domain: EAEVAQSPRYKITEKSQAVAFWCDPISGHATLYWYRQILGQGPELLVQFQDESVVDDSQLPKDRFSAERLKGVDSTLKIQPAELGDSAMYLCASSSGTLTGYTFGSGTRLTVV.

This rearrangement joins TRBV11-2 to TRBJ2-1; D gene ambiguous. This CDR3 has 14 residues. Trimming removed 2 bases at V and 3 bases at J, with 8 bases between. Per the germline V gene, CDR1 is SGHAT and CDR2 is FQNNGV. DNA for the CDR3: TGTGCCAGCAGCTTAACGAGTCGCTACAATGAGCAGTTCTTC. Encoded protein: CASSLTSRYNEQFF.

V is TRBV5-5 and J is TRBJ2-1, with 8 bases aligning to TRBD1. The CDR3 contains 15 residues. V lost 4 bases to trimming and J lost 0 bases; unmatched junction nucleotides: 3. Germline V gene sequence: CDR1 SGHKS, CDR2 YYEKEE (reference sequence). The CDR3 DNA reads as TGTGCCAGCAGCCTCGACAGGGGCTCCTACAATGAGCAGTTCTTC. Residues: CASSLDRGSYNEQFF.

This sequence joins TRBV7-2 and TRBJ2-2; D is perhaps TRBD2 (5 bases). This CDR3 contains 13 residues. Per germline, CDR1 SGHTA and CDR2 FQGNSA. Trimming removed 8 bases from V and 0 bases from J, with 7 bases in between. CDR3 protein: CASLAANTGELFF. CDR3 nucleotide sequence: TGTGCCAGCCTAGCAGCGAACACCGGGGAGCTGTTTTTT.

The chain couples TRBV10-3 to TRBJ2-7, with D possibly TRBD2 on 6 matching bases. The V end was cut by 10 bases, the J end by 4 bases, with 23 bases between. The CDR3 sequence is 15 residues long. Germline V gives CDR1 ENHRY, CDR2 SYGVKD. The CDR3 nucleotides are TGTGCCACTTCTCCCTTAGTAGCGGTTGAGTACGAGCAGTACTTC. This codes for CATSPLVAVEYEQYF.